Listed here are 19 T cell receptor beta chains from one sample, sequenced in a study of cytomegalovirus exposure and HLA in healthy donors. The primer mix had 60 Vbeta and 13 Jbeta primers. Clones were sequenced by immunoSEQ multiplex PCR, and TCRdb holds only the in-frame ones, with some missing. The table lists more than 95,000 clones, 60% to 80% of them singletons. The specimen sequenced was PBMCs. The receptors were sampled from a man in his 60s in good health and CMV-seropositive.

The genes are TRBV5-8 and TRBJ1-3, with TRBD1 as a possible D gene (5 bases). Deletions cut 4 bases from V and 0 bases from J, with 8 bases between. Germline V gene lookup returns CDR1 SGHTS and CDR2 YDEGEE. There are 14 residues in the CDR3. The DNA for the CDR3 is TGTGCCAGCAGCAGACAGCTCTCTGGAAACACCATATATTTT. This encodes CASSRQLSGNTIYF.

A note on this clone: The junction differs from germline at one of its ends, possibly a read error. The rearrangement links TRBV6-6 to TRBJ2-3; D perhaps matches TRBD2 (7 bases). The CDR3 has 16 amino acids. Germline assignment: CDR1 MNHNY and CDR2 SVGAGI (reference sequence). CDR3 DNA sequence: TGTGCCACCAGTCAACGTCTAGGGGGGGGCACAGATACGCAGTATTTT. It is translated as CATSQRLGGGTDTQYF.

The chain combines TRBV5-1 with TRBJ2-3; 8 positions agree with TRBD1. Per germline, CDR1 SGHRS and CDR2 YFSETQ. The V segment lost 4 bases and the J segment 4 bases; nucleotides outside the gene matches: 8. The CDR3 is 15 amino acids. The CDR3 is CASSAPDRAADTQYF. The CDR3 DNA reads as TGCGCCAGCAGCGCCCCGGACAGGGCGGCAGATACGCAGTATTTT.

Points on this clone: Compared with germline, one end of the junction differs, possibly owing to a read error. The rearrangement links TRBV4-1 to TRBJ1-4, with 8 bases that match TRBD1. Looked up from germline, CDR1 is MGHRA and CDR2 is YSYEKL. CDR3 length equals 15 residues. The CDR3 reads CASSPTGATNEKLFF. CDR3 DNA: TGTGCCAGCAGCCCGACAGGGGCAACTAATGAAAAACTGTTTTTT.

CDR3 sequence: CASLGVLPYEQYF. The CDR3 DNA reads TGTGCCAGCCTAGGGGTACTCCCCTACGAGCAGTACTTC. This chain links TRBV6-1 with TRBJ2-7, with TRBD1 as a possible D gene (5 bases). V dropped 8 bases and J dropped 2 bases, with 13 bases sitting between them. CDR1 and CDR2 from the germline V gene are MNHNS and SASEGT. This CDR3 is built from 13 residues.

The chain has TRBV27 and TRBJ1-2, with 7 bases matching TRBD1. The CDR3 extends over 15 amino acids. From germline, CDR1 is MNHEY and CDR2 SMNVEV (reference sequence). The V gene end was trimmed by 7 bases and the J gene end by 6 bases; junction bases not matched to a gene: 14. For the CDR3, the DNA is TGTGCCAGCAAATCAGGGGACAGCTTTTTCCATGGCTACACCTTC. Amino acids: CASKSGDSFFHGYTF.

J is TRBJ1-5 and V is TRBV6-5; 8 positions match TRBD1. This CDR3 is built from 15 residues. V gave up 0 bases and J gave up 5 bases; unmatched junction bases: 3. The V gene's germline CDR1 is MNHEY and CDR2 SVGAGI. The CDR3 DNA sequence: TGTGCCAGCAGTTACTCGCAGGGGGCATATCAGCCCCAGCATTTT. Protein sequence: CASSYSQGAYQPQHF.

This sequence joins TRBV5-8 and TRBJ2-3; D may be TRBD2 (6 bases). CDR3 length: 14 amino acids. Germline CDR1 is SGHTS and CDR2 is YDEGEE. V lost 9 bases and J lost 0, with 14 bases in between. The chain's CDR3 is CAIATDYSTDTQYF. The DNA of the CDR3 is TGTGCCATCGCGACGGACTATAGCACAGATACGCAGTATTTT.

This CDR3 reads CASSVASRGGELFF. CDR3 DNA sequence: TGTGCCAGCAGCGTAGCTTCACGGGGTGGGGAGCTGTTTTTT. The chain employs TRBV9 and TRBJ2-2, with D perhaps TRBD2 (5 bases). The V end lost 0 bases, the J end lost 8 bases, and 11 bases lay between the germline ends. The germline V gene has CDR1 SGDLS and CDR2 YYNGEE. There are 14 residues in the CDR3.

This rearrangement joins TRBV5-1 to TRBJ2-7, with D unresolved. The CDR3 contains 13 residues. Between the trimmed V and J ends, which lost 3 bases and 4 bases, there was a span of 11 bases. CDR1 is SGHRS, CDR2 YFSETQ, per germline. CDR3 bases: TGCGCCAGCAGCTCCTCTGGCTCTTACGAGCAGTACTTC. Translating it yields CASSSSGSYEQYF.

This clone was observed a few times. The rearrangement joins TRBV7-2 to TRBJ1-1; TRBD1 might be the D (5 bases). This CDR3 has 13 residues. Germline CDR1 SGHTA, CDR2 FQGNSA. Trimming shortened V by 5 bases and J by 1 base, and 8 bases separated the two germline ends. CDR3 protein: CASSQGTNTEAFF. The CDR3 DNA is TGTGCCAGCAGCCAGGGAACGAACACTGAAGCTTTCTTT.

The CDR3 bases are TGCGCCAGCAGCTTGGACAGGGGGTTTGGCACAGATACGCAGTATTTT. Protein product: CASSLDRGFGTDTQYF. This sequence joins TRBV5-1 and TRBJ2-3; 8 positions match TRBD1. The germline V gene encodes CDR1 SGHRS and CDR2 YFSETQ. CDR3 length: 16 residues. V shed 0 bases, J shed 1 base, and the junction held 4 bases outside the gene matches.

This chain uses TRBV2 with TRBJ2-2, with 8 bases that match TRBD1. V shed 8 bases, J shed 1 base, and the junction held 6 bases outside the gene matches. Germline values: CDR1 SNHLY, CDR2 FYNNEI. The CDR3 has 15 residues. CDR3: CASGRDRWNTGELFF. In nucleotides, the CDR3 is TGTGCCAGCGGACGGGACAGGTGGAACACCGGGGAGCTGTTTTTT.

The chain recombines TRBV4-3 with TRBJ2-2; 7 bases align to TRBD2. V trimming: 0 bases; J trimming: 7 bases; junction bases outside the gene matches: 8. This CDR3 region has 16 residues. Germline CDR1 reads LGHNA; CDR2 reads YSLEER. This CDR3 reads CASSQDGGVIGGELFF. CDR3 DNA: TGCGCCAGCAGCCAAGATGGGGGGGTTATTGGCGGGGAGCTGTTTTTT.

This clone has only a few counts. The chain carries TRBV2 and TRBJ2-7; 7 bases fit TRBD1. Germline V gene sequence: CDR1 SNHLY, CDR2 FYNNEI. With V trimmed by 1 base and J by 3 bases, 6 bases remained unmatched. The CDR3 totals 15 residues. CDR3 sequence (DNA): TGTGCCAGCAGTGAAGATCGACAGGGTGGCTACGAGCAGTACTTC. Translation: CASSEDRQGGYEQYF.

This chain connects TRBV21-1 to TRBJ1-1; the tabulated D call, TRBD1, remains unverified against the DNA. TRBV21-1 is an annotated pseudogene. This CDR3 has 16 residues. In DNA form, the CDR3 reads TGTGCCAGCAGCAAAGAACAGGGTATGAGGGGCACTGAAGCTTTCTTT. This encodes CASSKEQGMRGTEAFF.

The sample holds one count of this clone. This rearrangement joins TRBV18 to TRBJ2-6; D is possibly TRBD2 (5 bases). Per the germline V gene, CDR1 is KGHSH and CDR2 is LQKENI. Deletions cut 1 base from V and 2 bases from J, with 15 bases between. This CDR3 spans 18 amino acids. CDR3 protein: CASSPRGILPTGANVLTF. CDR3 DNA sequence: TGTGCCAGCTCACCACGAGGGATCCTCCCAACTGGGGCCAACGTCCTGACTTTC.

This clone has only a few counts. V and J are TRBV7-9 and TRBJ2-7; D gene unclear. Germline V CDR1 and CDR2: SEHNR, FQNEAQ (reference sequence). The CDR3 sequence is 16 residues long. V lost 5 bases, J lost 4 bases, and 21 bases lay in between. In DNA form, the CDR3 reads TGTGCCAGCAGCCCTCCTTTCCGGGTCTCTCTTTACGAGCAGTACTTC. Protein sequence: CASSPPFRVSLYEQYF.

This rearrangement joins TRBV27 to TRBJ1-5; no clear D. Germline V gene lookup returns CDR1 MNHEY and CDR2 SMNVEV (reference sequence). CDR3 length equals 13 residues. V lost 8 bases to trimming and J lost 5 bases, with 13 bases between them. The CDR3 bases are TGTGCCAGCCGGTATAGACTCGATCAGCCCCAGCATTTT. Translating it yields CASRYRLDQPQHF.